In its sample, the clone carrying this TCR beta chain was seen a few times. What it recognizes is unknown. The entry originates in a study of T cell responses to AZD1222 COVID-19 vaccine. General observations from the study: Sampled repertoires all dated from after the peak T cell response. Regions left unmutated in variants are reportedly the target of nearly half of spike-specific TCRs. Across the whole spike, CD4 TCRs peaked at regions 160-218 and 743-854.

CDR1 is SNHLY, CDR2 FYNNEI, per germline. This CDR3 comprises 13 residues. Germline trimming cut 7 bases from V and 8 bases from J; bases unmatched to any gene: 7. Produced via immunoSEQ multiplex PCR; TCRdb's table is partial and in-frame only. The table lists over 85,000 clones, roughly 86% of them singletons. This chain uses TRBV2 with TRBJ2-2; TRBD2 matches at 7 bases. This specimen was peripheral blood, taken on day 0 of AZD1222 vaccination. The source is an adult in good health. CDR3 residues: CASTSLGRGELFF. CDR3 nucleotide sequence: TGTGCCAGCACCTCTCTCGGGAGGGGGGAGCTGTTTTTT.